These 30 T cell receptor beta chains were sequenced from one sample in a study of metastatic and nonmetastatic thyroid tumors. MiXCR reprocessed the PCR reads for TCRdb. Among under 35,000 clones listed, approximately 34% were seen once. No patient received treatment before thyroid surgery. Input material: tumor tissue. These receptors all come from a female donor with papillary thyroid cancer or a benign thyroid nodule (not recorded which). Some clones in this sample may be carry-over from other donors' samples.

A few counts support this clone. V usage is TRBV12-3 or TRBV12-4 and J usage is TRBJ2-7; perhaps D is TRBD1 or TRBD2 (5 bases each). V was pared by 5 bases and J by 0 bases, with 11 bases between. The CDR3 runs 14 residues. CDR3 region: CASSLGGSSYEQYF. The CDR3 DNA sequence: TGTGCCAGCAGTCTTGGGGGAAGCTCCTACGAGCAGTACTTC.

This clone was seen a handful of times. The chain employs TRBV6-1 and TRBJ2-7; 9 positions agree with TRBD2. Germline CDR1 and CDR2: MNHNS and SASEGT. Germline trimming cut 6 bases from V and 4 bases from J; bases unmatched to any gene: 13. The CDR3 covers 16 residues. CDR3 region: CASRLRAGLARYEQYF. The DNA of the CDR3 is TGTGCCAGCAGACTGCGGGCGGGACTAGCAAGGTACGAGCAGTACTTC.

This clone turned up a few times. V and J are TRBV27 and TRBJ1-1, with D unclear. Trimming took off 5 bases at V and 3 bases at J, with 16 bases between the two ends. Germline-derived CDR1 and CDR2 are MNHEY and SMNVEV (reference sequence). CDR3 length equals 15 residues. The CDR3 is CASSETGRADTEAFF. The CDR3 nucleotides read TGTGCCAGCAGTGAGACGGGCCGGGCCGACACTGAAGCTTTCTTT.

This clone was picked up a small number of times. The chain links TRBV19 to TRBJ1-1, with D uncertain. The V gene lost 3 bases and the J gene lost 8 bases, with 13 bases spanning the gap. CDR1 is LNHDA and CDR2 is SQIVND in the germline V gene (reference sequence). The CDR3 has 13 amino acids. The CDR3 spells CASSIGAGSEAFF. In DNA, the CDR3 is TGTGCCAGTAGTATCGGTGCAGGCTCCGAAGCTTTCTTT.

V usage is TRBV12-3 or TRBV12-4 and J usage is TRBJ1-6; D call uncertain. The germline V and J ends were trimmed by 0 bases and 7 bases, with 4 bases remaining between them. The CDR3 is made up of 13 amino acids. In nucleotides, the CDR3 is TGTGCCAGCAGTTTAGCGGGGAATTCACCCCTCCACTTT. Protein: CASSLAGNSPLHF.

The chain has TRBV6-5 and TRBJ2-1; maybe TRBD2 (5 bases). This CDR3 contains 14 residues. The V gene lost 4 bases and the J gene lost 7 bases, with 14 bases spanning the gap. Germline-derived CDR1 and CDR2 are MNHEY and SVGAGI. The DNA for the CDR3 is TGTGCCAGCAGTTCGAACACCGAGGGAAATGAGCAGTTCTTC. Translating gives CASSSNTEGNEQFF.

The chain combines TRBV6-5 with TRBJ2-7; 12 nucleotides match TRBD2. The CDR3 covers 17 residues. J gave up 4 bases and V 7 bases, and 14 bases lay outside the gene matches. Germline CDR1 is MNHEY and CDR2 is SVGAGI. The DNA of the CDR3 is TGTGCCAGCATTCGCCGAGAAACTAGCGGGAGGACATACGAGCAGTACTTC. Its protein is CASIRRETSGRTYEQYF.

Here the CDR3 DNA reads TGTGCCAGCAGTTTATGGACAGGGGGCGGGAACACCGGGGAGCTGTTTTTT. Its protein is CASSLWTGGGNTGELFF. V is TRBV12-3 or TRBV12-4 and J is TRBJ2-2; 11 bases are shared with TRBD1. The CDR3 is 17 amino acids. J lost 1 base, V lost 2 bases, and 3 bases had no gene match.

V usage is TRBV20-1 and J usage is TRBJ1-4; TRBD1 aligns across 9 bases. Germline values: CDR1 DFQATT, CDR2 SNEGSKA (reference sequence). This CDR3 is 13 amino acids long. The junction had 5 bases not matched to a gene; V was cut back by 5 bases and J by 7 bases. The CDR3 loop reads CSAPGTGTEKLFF. The CDR3 region has the DNA TGCAGTGCTCCCGGGACAGGGACTGAAAAACTGTTTTTT.

This clone occurred a few times. The V call is TRBV6-1, the J call TRBJ1-2; D is unclear. Germline V lookup: CDR1 MNHNS, CDR2 SASEGT. The CDR3 totals 14 residues. The V and J ends lost 7 bases and 0 bases respectively, with 12 bases between them. The CDR3: CASIRGGPNYGYTF. The CDR3 DNA is TGTGCCAGCATCCGGGGTGGCCCTAACTATGGCTACACCTTC.

In its sample, this clone was seen many times. The genes are TRBV19 and TRBJ1-5, with D perhaps TRBD1 (6 bases). Germline CDR1 and CDR2: LNHDA and SQIVND (reference sequence). V shed 9 bases and J shed 1 base, with 16 bases lying between them. The CDR3 consists of 15 residues. The CDR3: CASDRAGGSNQPQHF. The DNA for the CDR3 is TGTGCCAGCGATCGGGCGGGGGGCAGCAATCAGCCCCAGCATTTT.

This chain uses TRBV28 with TRBJ1-5; D is unclear. This CDR3 is 15 amino acids long. The V gene's germline CDR1 is MDHEN and CDR2 SYDVKM. Trimming cost V 3 bases and J 0 bases, with 9 bases left between them. CDR3 nucleotides: TGTGCCAGCAGTTTGGGCGCAAATAGCAATCAGCCCCAGCATTTT. This sequence encodes CASSLGANSNQPQHF.

The gene calls are TRBV12-3 or TRBV12-4 and TRBJ1-1; 7 nucleotides line up with TRBD1. Trimming cost V 5 bases and J 3 bases; bases outside gene matches: 6. The CDR3 is made up of 14 amino acids. CDR3 bases: TGTGCCAGCAGTAGCACCAGGGGGGACACTGAAGCTTTCTTT. This gives the protein CASSSTRGDTEAFF.

Points on this clone: Other DNA sequences of this sample code for an identical CDR3. This CDR3 reads CASSLDAQGSGANVLTF. The CDR3 DNA follows: TGCGCCAGCAGCTTGGACGCCCAGGGGAGCGGGGCCAACGTCCTGACTTTC. J is TRBJ2-6 and V is TRBV5-1; TRBD1 might be the D (6 bases). Looked up from germline, CDR1 is SGHRS and CDR2 is YFSETQ. The CDR3 is 17 amino acids. Trimming stripped 0 bases from V and 4 bases from J, with 14 bases between.

In DNA form, the CDR3 reads TGTGCCAGCACCCGGGACAGGGTCACAGATACGCAGTATTTT. Translating gives CASTRDRVTDTQYF. The gene calls are TRBV12-3 or TRBV12-4 and TRBJ2-3, with 9 positions matching TRBD1. V lost 7 bases, J lost 2 bases, and 4 bases stayed unmatched. The CDR3 length is 14 residues.

The gene calls are TRBV7-3 and TRBJ2-7; D not certain. Between the trimmed V and J ends, which lost 0 bases and 3 bases, there was a span of 15 bases. CDR3 length: 16 residues. Germline CDR1 SGHTA, CDR2 FQGTGA. The CDR3 sequence: CASSLTGGQQYYEQYF. The DNA for the CDR3 is TGTGCCAGCAGCTTAACTGGTGGGCAACAATACTACGAGCAGTACTTC.

The J gene is TRBJ2-5, the V gene TRBV11-2; D not certain. The CDR3 is made up of 11 amino acids. Trimming shortened V by 6 bases and J by 3 bases, and 5 bases separated the two germline ends. Per the germline V gene, CDR1 is SGHAT and CDR2 is FQNNGV. CDR3 residues: CASRGEETQYF. The CDR3 DNA is TGTGCCAGCAGGGGTGAAGAGACCCAGTACTTC.

The V call is TRBV5-1, the J call TRBJ1-6, with D perhaps matching TRBD1 (6 bases). V dropped 3 bases and J dropped 5 bases, with 9 bases sitting between them. The CDR3 is 14 residues long. Looked up from germline, CDR1 is SGHRS and CDR2 is YFSETQ. CDR3 sequence reads: CASSSGDHNSPLHF. The CDR3 bases are TGCGCCAGCAGCTCAGGGGACCATAATTCACCCCTCCACTTT.

The chain has TRBV6-1 and TRBJ1-3; TRBD1 agrees at 9 bases. V lost 6 bases to trimming and J lost 3 bases; unmatched junction nucleotides: 9. Germline loops: CDR1 MNHNS, CDR2 SASEGT. The CDR3 has 16 amino acids. CDR3 sequence reads: CASRQLTGGFGNTIYF. The CDR3 DNA is TGTGCCAGCAGACAGCTAACAGGGGGCTTTGGAAACACCATATATTTT.

Relative to its sample, this clone is medium-sized. Mismatch with germline at one junction end may stem from a read error. This chain connects TRBV6-5 to TRBJ1-1; no definite D call. The CDR3 consists of 13 residues. The germline CDR1 and CDR2 sequences are MNHEY and SVGAGI. For the CDR3, the DNA is TGTGCCAGCAGCTACTCCCCAAGCACTGAAGCTTTCTTT. It is translated as CASSYSPSTEAFF.

By share, this clone ranks as large. The chain employs TRBV6-6 and TRBJ1-2, with D hard to call. The CDR3 loop spans 16 amino acids. The V end lost 0 bases, the J end lost 4 bases, and 15 bases lay between the germline ends. Germline CDR1 MNHNY, CDR2 SVGAGI (reference sequence). This CDR3 is CASSYSKSELSYGYTF. For the CDR3, the DNA is TGTGCCAGCAGTTACTCGAAATCTGAGTTGAGCTATGGCTACACCTTC.

The rearrangement uses TRBV9 and TRBJ2-7; D may be TRBD2 (5 bases). V gave up 6 bases and J gave up 0 bases, with 13 bases separating them. The CDR3 is 14 amino acids. CDR1 and CDR2 (germline): SGDLS, YYNGEE. Here the CDR3 DNA reads TGTGCCAGCATCCCTAGCACGGGCTCCTACGAGCAGTACTTC. It is translated as CASIPSTGSYEQYF.

This clone was observed a few times. The gene calls are TRBV11-2 and TRBJ2-5; perhaps TRBD2 as D (5 bases). Trimming took off 1 base at V and 0 bases at J, with 12 bases between the two ends. CDR1 is SGHAT, CDR2 FQNNGV, per germline. The length of the CDR3 is 16 residues. The CDR3 loop reads CASSLASGYYQETQYF. CDR3 sequence (DNA): TGTGCCAGCAGCTTAGCGAGCGGTTACTACCAAGAGACCCAGTACTTC.

A few counts support this clone. The J gene is TRBJ2-7, the V gene TRBV19, with D maybe TRBD1 (6 bases). This CDR3 spans 15 amino acids. V shed 5 bases and J shed 0 bases, with 14 bases lying between them. The germline V gene has CDR1 LNHDA and CDR2 SQIVND (reference sequence). CDR3 sequence reads: CASSPRQASSYEQYF. The CDR3 nucleotides are TGTGCCAGTAGTCCCCGACAGGCCAGCTCCTACGAGCAGTACTTC. Variable domain in full (rest from reference TRBV19 and TRBJ2-7): DGGITQSPKYLFRKEGQNVTLSCEQNLNHDAMYWYRQDPGQGLRLIYYSQIVNDFQKGDIAEGYSVSREKKESFPLTVTSAQKNPTAFYLCASSPRQASSYEQYFGPGTRLTVT.

This clone was counted between two and nine times. The chain is built from TRBV5-4 and TRBJ2-7, with 11 nucleotides matching TRBD1. The CDR3 length is 19 residues. Germline V gene data show CDR1 as SGHNT and CDR2 as YYREEE (reference sequence). The V gene end was trimmed by 0 bases and the J gene end by 4 bases; junction bases not matched to a gene: 15. The CDR3 DNA is TGTGCCAGCAGCTTGGCAAGCCTTACCGGGACAGGGGGTTGGTACGAGCAGTACTTC. It yields the protein CASSLASLTGTGGWYEQYF.

This clone occurred many times. This rearrangement joins TRBV7-2 to TRBJ2-7; D not resolved. V gave up 1 base and J gave up 9 bases, with 7 bases separating them. CDR3 length equals 11 residues. The V gene's germline CDR1 is SGHTA and CDR2 FQGNSA. CDR3 DNA sequence: TGTGCCAGCAGCTTAGACCAGTGGCAGTACTTC. It codes for CASSLDQWQYF.

The J gene is TRBJ1-2, the V gene TRBV20-1; 10 bases fit TRBD1. With 0 bases clipped from V and 5 bases from J, the junction kept 3 bases outside the gene matches. The CDR3 consists of 14 residues. Germline CDR1 reads DFQATT; CDR2 reads SNEGSKA (reference sequence). The CDR3 here is CSAREPGQGYGYTF. The CDR3 coding sequence is TGCAGTGCTAGAGAGCCGGGACAGGGGTATGGCTACACCTTC.

This clone has more than one count but fewer than ten. This rearrangement joins TRBV15 to TRBJ2-7; D is unresolved. The CDR3 runs 14 residues. From germline, CDR1 is LNHNV and CDR2 YYDKDF (reference sequence). The V gene lost 0 bases and the J gene lost 3 bases, with 9 bases spanning the gap. The CDR3 reads CATSRDTLGYEQYF. DNA of the CDR3: TGTGCCACCAGCAGAGATACGCTTGGCTACGAGCAGTACTTC.

V usage is TRBV30 and J usage is TRBJ1-6; the D is unclear. Germline V gene lookup returns CDR1 GTSNPN and CDR2 SVGIG (reference sequence). Trimming cost V 0 bases and J 7 bases, with 7 bases left between them. CDR3 size: 13 residues. The CDR3 DNA is TGTGCCTGGAGTGTACACGAGAATTCACCCCTCCACTTT. It yields the protein CAWSVHENSPLHF.

This clone has more than one count but fewer than ten. The J gene is TRBJ2-7, the V gene TRBV7-9; D is undetermined. The CDR3 runs 12 residues. The germline gives CDR1 SEHNR, CDR2 FQNEAQ (reference sequence). The ends were cut back, 2 bases at V and 3 bases at J, with 5 bases in the middle. The CDR3, as DNA: TGTGCCAGCAGCTTACAGAACTACGAGCAGTACTTC. Its protein product is CASSLQNYEQYF.